The 20 T cell receptor beta chains listed next were all sequenced from one sample in a study of blood T cell repertoires in COVID-19. Sequencing was performed with immunoSEQ multiplex PCR; in TCRdb, only in-frame clones are kept and a portion is missing. The repertoire holds 120,000 to 150,000 clones, with approximately 83% as singletons. The sample was peripheral blood. Receptors originate from a woman aged 60-70 years with COVID-19, enrolled during active disease.

This rearrangement joins TRBV27 to TRBJ2-7; perhaps TRBD1 as D (6 bases). This CDR3 contains 16 residues. Germline CDR1 is MNHEY and CDR2 is SMNVEV (reference sequence). Trimming removed 2 bases at V and 4 bases at J, with 18 bases between. CDR3 in amino acids: CASSLGWANRAYEQYF. The DNA of the CDR3 is TGTGCCAGCAGTTTAGGGTGGGCGAACAGGGCGTACGAGCAGTACTTC.

V gene TRBV19 combines with J gene TRBJ2-2, with TRBD1 matching over 8 bases. The trim removed 9 bases at V and 0 bases at J, leaving 6 bases unmatched. The CDR3 contains 15 residues. The germline V gene has CDR1 LNHDA and CDR2 SQIVND (reference sequence). CDR3 nucleotide sequence: TGTGCCAGCTATGACAGGGGCGCGAACACCGGGGAGCTGTTTTTT. It yields the protein CASYDRGANTGELFF.

V and J are TRBV9 and TRBJ1-3; D unclear. The length of the CDR3 is 12 residues. V was trimmed by 3 bases and J by 8 bases, leaving 9 bases between them. Per germline, CDR1 SGDLS and CDR2 YYNGEE. The CDR3 protein is CASSAYGDTIYF. The CDR3 DNA follows: TGTGCCAGCAGCGCGTACGGGGACACCATATATTTT. Looking up the rest from reference TRBV9 and TRBJ1-3 gives the full variable domain: DSGVTQTPKHLITATGQRVTLRCSPRSGDLSVYWYQQSLDQGLQFLIQYYNGEERAKGNILERFSAQQFPDLHSELNLSSLELGDSALYFCASSAYGDTIYFGEGSWLTVV.

This rearrangement joins TRBV7-9 to TRBJ1-1; a weak D match, TRBD1 (5 bases). The CDR3 contains 13 residues. CDR1 is SEHNR, CDR2 FQNEAQ, per germline (reference sequence). V lost 3 bases to trimming and J lost 5 bases, with 10 bases between them. CDR3 in DNA: TGTGCCAGCAGCTTGAGACAGACGACTGAAGCTTTCTTT. It is translated as CASSLRQTTEAFF.

The chain carries TRBV10-1 and TRBJ2-1, with 12 bases fitting TRBD1. The germline V gene has CDR1 WNHNN and CDR2 SYGVQD (reference sequence). The V gene end was trimmed by 5 bases and the J gene end by 3 bases; junction bases not matched to a gene: 5. The CDR3 is 16 amino acids. CDR3 bases: TGCGCCAGCAGTCCCGGGACAGGGGGCTTCTACAATGAGCAGTTCTTC. Protein product: CASSPGTGGFYNEQFF.

The chain links TRBV18 to TRBJ1-4; D is unclear. V lost 4 bases, J lost 4 bases, and 7 bases lay in between. The CDR3 is 13 amino acids. The V gene's germline CDR1 is KGHSH and CDR2 LQKENI. CDR3 amino acids: CASSQTNNEKLFF. CDR3 DNA: TGTGCCAGCTCACAGACTAATAATGAAAAACTGTTTTTT.

The V and J genes are TRBV6-6 and TRBJ1-4, with 8 positions matching TRBD1. Germline V gives CDR1 MNHNY, CDR2 SVGAGI (reference sequence). The CDR3 loop spans 15 amino acids. V was pared by 1 base and J by 7 bases, with 5 bases of the junction left unmatched. The CDR3 reads CASSYYETGVEKLFF. The CDR3 nucleotides read TGTGCCAGCAGTTACTATGAGACAGGGGTTGAAAAACTGTTTTTT.

The gene calls are TRBV12-3 or TRBV12-4 and TRBJ2-7; no clear D. The CDR3 length is 13 residues. V lost 3 bases, J lost 5 bases, and 11 bases lay in between. The CDR3 nucleotides are TGTGCCAGCAGTTTGGGCAGAGCTCACGAGCAGTACTTC. Its translation is CASSLGRAHEQYF.

The chain uses TRBV7-2 and TRBJ2-5; 9 bases are a match to TRBD2. The junction had 14 bases not matched to a gene; V was cut back by 1 base and J by 5 bases. The CDR3 has 18 amino acids. From germline, CDR1 is SGHTA and CDR2 FQGNSA. CDR3 protein: CASSLVLAGGPSQETQYF. The CDR3 DNA reads as TGTGCCAGCAGCTTAGTGTTGGCGGGGGGGCCGTCCCAGGAGACCCAGTACTTC.

The genes are TRBV7-2 and TRBJ1-4, with 9 bases fitting TRBD1. The trim removed 7 bases at V and 6 bases at J, leaving 9 bases unmatched. The CDR3 length is 15 residues. Germline loops: CDR1 SGHTA, CDR2 FQGNSA. The CDR3 DNA sequence: TGTGCCAGCACCCCAGTGGGACAGGGTGATGAAAAACTGTTTTTT. As protein: CASTPVGQGDEKLFF.

The sample holds one count of this clone. The chain couples TRBV21-1 to TRBJ1-2. TRBV21-1 constitutes a pseudogene. CDR3 length: 13 amino acids. The CDR3 reads CASSKVGRYGYTF. CDR3 DNA sequence: TGTGCCAGCAGCAAAGTGGGGAGGTATGGCTACACCTTC.

The chain recombines TRBV10-1 with TRBJ1-2; 7 bases map to TRBD1. The CDR3 is 13 residues long. The germline V gene has CDR1 WNHNN and CDR2 SYGVQD (reference sequence). V lost 6 bases, J lost 4 bases, and 5 bases stayed unmatched. DNA for the CDR3: TGCGCCAGCAGCCCGGGACAGAGCTATGGCTACACCTTC. It translates to CASSPGQSYGYTF.

The chain links TRBV3-1 (or the pseudogene TRBV3-2) to TRBJ2-1; 7 bases agree with TRBD1. V lost 2 bases to trimming and J lost 3 bases; unmatched junction nucleotides: 1. CDR3 size: 14 residues. The V gene's germline CDR1 is LGHDT and CDR2 YNNKEL (reference sequence). This CDR3 reads CASSQRDSYNEQFF. Written as DNA, the CDR3 is TGTGCCAGCAGCCAACGGGACAGCTACAATGAGCAGTTCTTC.

The rearrangement joins TRBV4-1 to TRBJ2-2, with 10 nucleotides matching TRBD1. The CDR3 covers 14 residues. Unmatched junction bases numbered 2, after V lost 4 bases and J lost 6 bases. Germline loops: CDR1 MGHRA, CDR2 YSYEKL. This CDR3 is CASSRTGGPGELFF. The CDR3 DNA follows: TGCGCCAGCAGCCGGACAGGGGGACCCGGGGAGCTGTTTTTT.

J is TRBJ2-3 and V is TRBV5-5; D is perhaps TRBD2 (6 bases). The CDR3 has 14 residues. V was pared by 0 bases and J by 4 bases, with 9 bases between. Germline V lookup: CDR1 SGHKS, CDR2 YYEKEE (reference sequence). CDR3 region: CASSLVEGSDTQYF. DNA of the CDR3: TGTGCCAGCAGCTTGGTGGAGGGTTCAGATACGCAGTATTTT.

The V gene is TRBV29-1, the J gene TRBJ2-1; 8 bases line up with TRBD2. V trimming: 7 bases; J trimming: 4 bases; junction bases outside the gene matches: 9. This CDR3 spans 14 amino acids. Per the germline V gene, CDR1 is SQVTM and CDR2 is ANQGSEA. The CDR3 sequence is CSASGGIDYNEQFF. In DNA, the CDR3 is TGCAGCGCCAGCGGGGGAATCGATTACAATGAGCAGTTCTTC.

This chain joins TRBV7-2 and TRBJ1-3; TRBD1 agrees at 8 bases. Per germline, CDR1 SGHTA and CDR2 FQGNSA. The trim removed 2 bases at V and 0 bases at J, leaving 0 bases unmatched. This CDR3 contains 15 residues. Here the CDR3 DNA reads TGTGCCAGCAGCTTAACAGGGGGCTCTGGAAACACCATATATTTT. Protein sequence: CASSLTGGSGNTIYF.

V gene TRBV6-4 combines with J gene TRBJ1-2; TRBD1 matches 7 bases. J gave up 8 bases and V 4 bases, and 4 bases lay outside the gene matches. Germline loops: CDR1 MRHNA, CDR2 SNTAGT. The CDR3 runs 12 residues. CDR3 residues: CASSATGFGYTF. The CDR3 DNA reads TGTGCCAGCAGTGCGACAGGGTTCGGCTACACCTTC.

The chain has TRBV7-9 and TRBJ2-2; TRBD1 matches 10 bases. The germline V gene encodes CDR1 SEHNR and CDR2 FQNEAQ (reference sequence). V lost 7 bases to trimming and J lost 7 bases; unmatched junction nucleotides: 9. CDR3 length: 15 residues. The CDR3, as DNA: TGTGCCAGCACCCCCGACAGGGGGCTTATCGGGGAGCTGTTTTTT. The encoded protein is CASTPDRGLIGELFF.

V and J are TRBV9 and TRBJ1-1; 8 bases are shared with TRBD1. Unmatched junction bases numbered 8, after V lost 4 bases and J lost 3 bases. The germline CDR1 and CDR2 sequences are SGDLS and YYNGEE. The CDR3 is 15 residues long. CDR3 residues: CASSLRTGRDTEAFF. The CDR3 DNA sequence: TGTGCCAGCAGCCTACGGACAGGGAGGGACACTGAAGCTTTCTTT.